The 12 T cell receptor beta chains reported below all come from one sample, sequenced in a study of blood T cell repertoires in COVID-19. Repertoires were generated with immunoSEQ multiplex PCR, while TCRdb's copy carries only in-frame clones and drops some. Here the sample spans about 140,000 clones, roughly 84% being singletons. Sequences were obtained from peripheral blood. These receptors were obtained from a human donor in a cohort sampled during active COVID-19.

The chain combines TRBV2 with TRBJ2-3, with 7 bases identical to TRBD1. The CDR3 is 14 amino acids. After removal of 7 bases from V and 0 bases from J, the junction contained 4 bases not matched to a gene. CDR1 and CDR2 from the germline V gene are SNHLY and FYNNEI. The CDR3, as DNA: TGTGCCAGCAACCCCAGGGGGAGCACAGATACGCAGTATTTT. This sequence encodes CASNPRGSTDTQYF.

The genes are TRBV28 and TRBJ2-7; D is possibly TRBD2 (6 bases). This CDR3 region has 16 residues. The V gene's germline CDR1 is MDHEN and CDR2 SYDVKM. The V end lost 8 bases, the J end lost 0 bases, and 20 bases lay between the germline ends. The CDR3 sequence is CASRKSRDWSSYEQYF. The CDR3, as DNA: TGTGCCAGCCGCAAGAGCCGGGACTGGAGCTCCTACGAGCAGTACTTC.

This rearrangement joins TRBV19 to TRBJ2-1, with D maybe TRBD1 (5 bases). CDR1 is LNHDA, CDR2 SQIVND, per germline (reference sequence). This CDR3 contains 17 residues. The V end lost 6 bases, the J end lost 2 bases, and 20 bases lay between the germline ends. CDR3 loop: CASRSKGSHVAYNEQFF. In nucleotides, the CDR3 is TGTGCCAGTAGATCCAAGGGGTCCCATGTGGCCTACAATGAGCAGTTCTTC.

The V gene is TRBV6-1, the J gene TRBJ1-2; 11 bases fit TRBD1. This CDR3 is built from 14 residues. Trimming cost V 3 bases and J 8 bases; bases outside gene matches: 5. CDR1 is MNHNS and CDR2 is SASEGT in the germline V gene. CDR3 DNA: TGTGCCAGCAGTGAGATTGGACAGGGGGCAGGCTACACCTTC. Protein sequence: CASSEIGQGAGYTF.

The rearrangement joins TRBV5-1 to TRBJ2-5, with 7 bases fitting TRBD1. Looked up from germline, CDR1 is SGHRS and CDR2 is YFSETQ. There are 14 residues in the CDR3. After removal of 0 bases from V and 2 bases from J, the junction contained 1 base not matched to a gene. CDR3 sequence reads: CASSLARGQETQYF. Here the CDR3 DNA reads TGCGCCAGCAGCTTGGCCAGGGGGCAAGAGACCCAGTACTTC.

The chain employs TRBV11-2 and TRBJ1-1; D gene ambiguous. Germline V gene data show CDR1 as SGHAT and CDR2 as FQNNGV. The CDR3 has 14 residues. V lost 5 bases to trimming and J lost 8 bases, with 18 bases between them. CDR3: CASSHQDFFAEAFF. CDR3 bases: TGTGCCAGCAGCCATCAGGACTTTTTCGCGGAAGCTTTCTTT.

The chain couples TRBV27 to TRBJ2-3; 9 bases map to TRBD2. Germline V gene sequence: CDR1 MNHEY, CDR2 SMNVEV (reference sequence). This CDR3 is built from 17 residues. The junction had 5 bases not matched to a gene; V was cut back by 1 base and J by 0 bases. The CDR3: CASSLWVTSGSTDTQYF. CDR3 bases: TGTGCCAGCAGTTTATGGGTAACTAGCGGGAGCACAGATACGCAGTATTTT.

V usage is TRBV18 and J usage is TRBJ2-5, with D possibly TRBD1 on 6 matching bases. Between the trimmed V and J ends, which lost 1 base and 1 base, there was a span of 10 bases. The CDR3 is 15 amino acids. CDR1 and CDR2 (germline): KGHSH, LQKENI. For the CDR3, the DNA is TGTGCCAGCTCACCACGAGACAGGACCCAAGAGACCCAGTACTTC. Encoded protein: CASSPRDRTQETQYF.

This sequence joins TRBV28 and TRBJ2-5; D is uncertain. Germline V gene lookup returns CDR1 MDHEN and CDR2 SYDVKM. This CDR3 is 12 amino acids long. V was cut by 9 bases and J by 5 bases, with 13 bases left in between. The CDR3 DNA is TGTGCCAGTCAATCGGTCGTGGAGACCCAGTACTTC. It translates to CASQSVVETQYF.

The chain couples TRBV11-2 to TRBJ2-3, with D possibly being TRBD2 (5 bases). This CDR3 is 15 amino acids long. Germline CDR1 is SGHAT and CDR2 is FQNNGV. Trimming pared 0 bases from V and 8 bases from J, leaving 15 bases between. As DNA, the CDR3 is TGTGCCAGCAGCTTAGATGGCACACCTCGGGGTACGCAGTATTTT. It encodes CASSLDGTPRGTQYF.

V usage is TRBV7-2 and J usage is TRBJ2-3; 8 bases are a match to TRBD2. The CDR3 has 17 amino acids. The V segment lost 1 base and the J segment 6 bases; nucleotides outside the gene matches: 12. The germline V gene has CDR1 SGHTA and CDR2 FQGNSA. This chain's CDR3 is CASSLELSGAYMDTQYF. The DNA of the CDR3 is TGTGCCAGCAGCTTAGAACTTAGCGGGGCTTATATGGATACGCAGTATTTT.

The genes are TRBV6-5 and TRBJ2-3, with 10 positions matching TRBD1. CDR3 size: 15 residues. With V trimmed by 6 bases and J by 8 bases, 11 bases remained unmatched. Germline CDR1 is MNHEY and CDR2 is SVGAGI. CDR3 in DNA: TGTGCCAGCAGCCGAAACGATCGGGACAGGGGTACGCAGTATTTT. This translates into CASSRNDRDRGTQYF.